Described below is a single T cell receptor beta chain sequence and its context. The antigen is not known. CDR1 and CDR2 from the germline V gene are SGHNT and YYREEE (reference sequence). The CDR3 extends over 15 amino acids. Trimming stripped 1 base from V and 6 bases from J, with 13 bases between. The data belong to a study of shared clonotypes between healthy human individuals. Notes on the study in general: Among donors, clonotype sharing was expected to be affected by sequencing depth. Naive subsets, compared against memory subsets, generally had larger estimated richness values.

The test was conducted at deep level. The authors distributed each subset's genomic DNA evenly over several immunoSEQ plates. This table comes from immunoSEQ multiplex PCR, and its TCRdb copy is limited to in-frame clones, with some not included. The profile shows over a million clones, about four fifths of them singletons. Sequencing input: memory CD4+ T cells from PBMCs. The sample's subset: CD45RA-negative fraction. The TCR comes from a man between 18 and 35 years old in good health. Some clones in this sample may be carry-over from other donors' samples. This chain joins TRBV5-4 and TRBJ1-4, with no clear D. The CDR3 DNA sequence: TGTGCCAGCAGCTTGAAGCCCCAGATATATGAAAAACTGTTTTTT. As protein: CASSLKPQIYEKLFF.